The 14 T cell receptor beta chains below were found in one sample sequenced in a study of shared clonotypes between healthy human individuals. TCRdb keeps only in-frame clones here, not all; method: immunoSEQ multiplex PCR. Altogether under 750,000 clones are present, over 60% being singletons, with the ten largest covering approximately 1.8%. Sequencing was carried out using memory CD4+ T cells sorted from blood. Subset described: CD45RA-negative fraction. The source is a woman in her twenties or thirties in good health.

The chain has TRBV6-1 and TRBJ1-1; 8 nucleotides agree with TRBD1. The trim removed 6 bases at V and 8 bases at J, leaving 2 bases unmatched. The CDR3 runs 11 residues. The germline V gene has CDR1 MNHNS and CDR2 SASEGT. The CDR3 reads CASRRQGEAFF. In nucleotides, the CDR3 is TGTGCCAGCAGGCGACAGGGGGAAGCTTTCTTT.

The V and J genes are TRBV27 and TRBJ2-3; TRBD2 aligns across 9 bases. Losses at the gene ends were 1 base for V and 1 base for J; bases not matched to a gene: 6. Germline loops: CDR1 MNHEY, CDR2 SMNVEV (reference sequence). CDR3 size: 17 residues. The CDR3: CASSLLLAGAGTDTQYF. The CDR3 coding sequence is TGTGCCAGCAGTTTATTGTTAGCGGGAGCGGGCACAGATACGCAGTATTTT.

The chain links TRBV29-1 to TRBJ2-1; 11 bases line up with TRBD2. This CDR3 spans 17 amino acids. Unmatched junction bases numbered 12, after V lost 7 bases and J lost 1 base. The germline gives CDR1 SQVTM, CDR2 ANQGSEA. CDR3 in amino acids: CSACTTSGVGSYNEQFF. As DNA, the CDR3 is TGCAGCGCCTGTACGACTAGCGGGGTAGGTTCCTACAATGAGCAGTTCTTC.

This clone was found a few times. CDR3 DNA: TGTTGTTGCGCGATCGGAGCGAACACCGGGGAGCTGTTTTTT. Its protein is CCCAIGANTGELFF. The chain couples TRBV6-5 to TRBJ2-2; D uncertain. The CDR3 totals 14 residues. Germline V CDR1 and CDR2: MNHEY, SVGAGI.

The V and J genes are TRBV7-6 and TRBJ2-3; 8 bases align to TRBD2. V shed 6 bases and J 2 bases; nucleotides not matched to a gene: 10. Per germline, CDR1 SGHVS and CDR2 FNYEAQ. The CDR3 is made up of 16 amino acids. This CDR3 reads CASSRTGTRDTDTQYF. In DNA form, the CDR3 reads TGTGCCAGCAGTCGTACCGGGACTAGAGACACAGATACGCAGTATTTT.

The chain couples TRBV11-2 to TRBJ2-7, with 9 bases fitting TRBD2. The CDR3 is made up of 14 amino acids. Germline-derived CDR1 and CDR2 are SGHAT and FQNNGV. V was clipped by 5 bases and J by 3 bases; unmatched bases: 5. CDR3 amino acids: CASSQTSGRYEQYF. The CDR3 bases are TGTGCCAGCAGCCAGACTAGCGGACGCTACGAGCAGTACTTC.

The V call is TRBV7-6, the J call TRBJ2-2; TRBD2 is a possible D gene (6 bases). V was clipped by 6 bases and J by 6 bases, with 11 bases between them. This CDR3 has 13 residues. CDR1 and CDR2 (germline): SGHVS, FNYEAQ. CDR3 in amino acids: CASRPLAPGELFF. The CDR3, as DNA: TGTGCCAGCAGGCCGCTAGCGCCCGGGGAGCTGTTTTTT.

This clone was recorded a few times. Within the sample, other DNA sequences also encode this same CDR3. The rearrangement uses TRBV5-1 and TRBJ2-1, with 10 bases aligning to TRBD2. With V trimmed by 0 bases and J by 5 bases, 2 bases remained unmatched. This CDR3 is 15 amino acids long. The germline V gene encodes CDR1 SGHRS and CDR2 YFSETQ. The CDR3 DNA is TGCGCCAGCAGCTTGGGACTAGCGGGTAACAATGAGCAGTTCTTC. The encoded protein is CASSLGLAGNNEQFF.

This sequence joins TRBV5-6 and TRBJ1-2; 7 bases agree with TRBD1. Germline CDR1 is SGHDT and CDR2 is YYEEEE. This CDR3 has 13 residues. V gave up 0 bases and J gave up 7 bases; unmatched junction bases: 3. Written as DNA, the CDR3 is TGTGCCAGCAGCTTGGCCGGGACAGCTGGCTACACCTTC. Amino acids: CASSLAGTAGYTF.

This chain links TRBV18 with TRBJ2-7; maybe TRBD1 (5 bases). Germline values: CDR1 KGHSH, CDR2 LQKENI. The CDR3 has 15 amino acids. V was clipped by 0 bases and J by 7 bases, with 16 bases between them. The CDR3 loop is CASSPPSTGVWEQYF. The CDR3 bases are TGTGCCAGCTCACCACCGTCAACAGGTGTTTGGGAGCAGTACTTC.

This chain joins TRBV21-1 and TRBJ2-1; the table's D gene call, TRBD2, was not cross checked with the DNA. TRBV21-1 is tagged as a pseudogene. The CDR3 totals 16 residues. DNA for the CDR3: TGTGCCAGCAGCAAATGTGGGACTAGCGGAAACAATGAGCAGTTCTTC. Its protein is CASSKCGTSGNNEQFF.

The gene calls are TRBV9 and TRBJ2-7, with 7 bases identical to TRBD2. CDR3 length equals 14 residues. V dropped 3 bases and J dropped 1; count of bases not matched to a gene: 4. CDR1 and CDR2 (germline): SGDLS, YYNGEE. CDR3 protein: CASSAWDYSYEQYF. The CDR3 nucleotides read TGTGCCAGCAGCGCGTGGGACTATTCCTACGAGCAGTACTTC.

V and J are TRBV11-3 and TRBJ2-1; maybe TRBD1 (6 bases). Trimming stripped 1 base from V and 0 bases from J, with 7 bases between. The CDR3 is 15 residues long. Germline V lookup: CDR1 SGHNT, CDR2 YENEEA. The CDR3 region has the DNA TGTGCCAGCAGCTTAGGACAGGCCTCCTACAATGAGCAGTTCTTC. Protein product: CASSLGQASYNEQFF.

This rearrangement joins TRBV7-8 to TRBJ1-1; 8 nucleotides align to TRBD1. The CDR3 runs to 13 residues. Germline assignment: CDR1 SGHVS and CDR2 FQNEAQ. V dropped 5 bases and J dropped 5; count of bases not matched to a gene: 4. The CDR3 sequence is CASSNTGGTEAFF. The CDR3 DNA sequence: TGTGCCAGCAGCAATACAGGGGGTACTGAAGCTTTCTTT.